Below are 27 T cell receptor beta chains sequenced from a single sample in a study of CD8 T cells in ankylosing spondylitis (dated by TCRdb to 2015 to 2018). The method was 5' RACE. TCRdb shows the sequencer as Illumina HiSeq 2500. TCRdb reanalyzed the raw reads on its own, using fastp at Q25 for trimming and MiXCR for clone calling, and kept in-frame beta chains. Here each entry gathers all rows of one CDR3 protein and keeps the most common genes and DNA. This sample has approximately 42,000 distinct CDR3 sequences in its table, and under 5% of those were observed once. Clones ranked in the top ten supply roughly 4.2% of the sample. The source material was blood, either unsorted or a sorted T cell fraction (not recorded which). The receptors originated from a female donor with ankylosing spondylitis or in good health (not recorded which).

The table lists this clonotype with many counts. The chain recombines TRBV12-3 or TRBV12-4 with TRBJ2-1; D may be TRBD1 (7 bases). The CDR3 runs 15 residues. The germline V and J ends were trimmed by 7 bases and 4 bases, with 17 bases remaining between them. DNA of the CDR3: TGTGCCAGCAACCTATTGGAGGGGGCTTACAATGAGCAGTTCTTC. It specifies CASNLLEGAYNEQFF.

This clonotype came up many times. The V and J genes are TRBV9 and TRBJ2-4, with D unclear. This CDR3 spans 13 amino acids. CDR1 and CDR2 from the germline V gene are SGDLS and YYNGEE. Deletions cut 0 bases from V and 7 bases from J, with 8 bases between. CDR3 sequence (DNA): TGTGCCAGCAGCGTAGCCGAGCAGAACATTCAGTACTTC. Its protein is CASSVAEQNIQYF.

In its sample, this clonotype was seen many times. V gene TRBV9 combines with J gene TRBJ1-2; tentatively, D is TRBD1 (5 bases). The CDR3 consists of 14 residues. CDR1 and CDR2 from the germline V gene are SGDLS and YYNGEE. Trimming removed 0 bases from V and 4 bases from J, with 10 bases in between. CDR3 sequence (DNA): TGTGCCAGCAGCGTAGGGGGCGACGTCTATGGCTACACCTTC. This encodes CASSVGGDVYGYTF.

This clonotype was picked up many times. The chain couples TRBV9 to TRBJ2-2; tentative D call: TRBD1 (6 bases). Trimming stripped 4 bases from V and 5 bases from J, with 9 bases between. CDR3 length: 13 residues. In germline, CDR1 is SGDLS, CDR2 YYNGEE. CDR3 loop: CASSTGQTGELFF. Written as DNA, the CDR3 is TGTGCCAGCAGCACCGGACAGACCGGGGAGCTGTTTTTT.

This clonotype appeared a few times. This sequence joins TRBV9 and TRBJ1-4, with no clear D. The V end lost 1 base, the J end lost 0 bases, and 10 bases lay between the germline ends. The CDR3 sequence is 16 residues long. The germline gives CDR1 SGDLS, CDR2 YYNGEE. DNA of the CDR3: TGTGCCAGCAGCGTATTAGTCTCTCCAACTAATGAAAAACTGTTTTTT. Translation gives CASSVLVSPTNEKLFF.

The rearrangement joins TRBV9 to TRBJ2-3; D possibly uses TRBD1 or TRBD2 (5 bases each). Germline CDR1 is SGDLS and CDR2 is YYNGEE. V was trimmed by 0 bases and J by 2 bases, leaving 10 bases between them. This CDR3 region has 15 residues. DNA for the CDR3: TGTGCCAGCAGCGTAGTGGGGACCTTCACAGATACGCAGTATTTT. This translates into CASSVVGTFTDTQYF.

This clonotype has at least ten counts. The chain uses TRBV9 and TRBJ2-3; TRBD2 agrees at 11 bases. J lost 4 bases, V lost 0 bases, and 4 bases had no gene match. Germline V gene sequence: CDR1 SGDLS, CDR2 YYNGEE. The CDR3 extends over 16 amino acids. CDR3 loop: CASSVVLAGGPDTQYF. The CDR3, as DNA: TGTGCCAGCAGCGTAGTTTTAGCGGGGGGGCCAGATACGCAGTATTTT.

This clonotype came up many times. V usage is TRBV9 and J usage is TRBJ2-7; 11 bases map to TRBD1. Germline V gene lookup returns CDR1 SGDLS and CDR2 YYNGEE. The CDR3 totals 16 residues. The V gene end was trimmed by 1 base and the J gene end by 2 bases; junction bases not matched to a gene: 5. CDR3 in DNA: TGTGCCAGCAGCGTATCCCCGGGACAGGGGGCCTACGAGCAGTACTTC. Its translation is CASSVSPGQGAYEQYF.

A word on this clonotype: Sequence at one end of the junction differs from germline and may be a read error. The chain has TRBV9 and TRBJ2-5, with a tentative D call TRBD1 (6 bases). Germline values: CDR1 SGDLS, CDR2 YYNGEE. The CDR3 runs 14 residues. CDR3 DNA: TGTGCCACCAGCGTAGATACAGGGACAGAGACCCAGTACTTC. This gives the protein CATSVDTGTETQYF.

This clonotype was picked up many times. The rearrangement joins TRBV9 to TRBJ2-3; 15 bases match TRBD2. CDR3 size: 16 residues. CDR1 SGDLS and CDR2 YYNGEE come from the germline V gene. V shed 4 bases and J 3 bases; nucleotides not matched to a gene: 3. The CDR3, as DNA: TGTGCCAGCAGCCGGACTAGCGGGGGGGCTACAGATACGCAGTATTTT. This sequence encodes CASSRTSGGATDTQYF.

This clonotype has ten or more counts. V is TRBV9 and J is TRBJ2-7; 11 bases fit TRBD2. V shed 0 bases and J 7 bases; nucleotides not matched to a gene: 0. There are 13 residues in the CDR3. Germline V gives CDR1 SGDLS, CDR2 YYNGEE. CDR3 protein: CASSVGLAGEQYF. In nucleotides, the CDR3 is TGTGCCAGCAGCGTAGGACTAGCGGGGGAGCAGTACTTC.

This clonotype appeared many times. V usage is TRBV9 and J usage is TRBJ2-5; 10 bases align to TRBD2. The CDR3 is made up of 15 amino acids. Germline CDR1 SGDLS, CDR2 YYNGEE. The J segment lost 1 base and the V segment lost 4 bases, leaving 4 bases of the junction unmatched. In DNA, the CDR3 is TGTGCCAGCAGCTTGCAGCGGGGGGGCCAAGAGACCCAGTACTTC. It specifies CASSLQRGGQETQYF.

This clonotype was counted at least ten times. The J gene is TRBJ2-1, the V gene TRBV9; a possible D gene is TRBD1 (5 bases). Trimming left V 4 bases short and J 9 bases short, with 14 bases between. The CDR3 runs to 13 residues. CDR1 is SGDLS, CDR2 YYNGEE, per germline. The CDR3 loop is CASSLQGRSEQFF. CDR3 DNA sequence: TGTGCCAGCAGCCTCCAGGGAAGGAGTGAGCAGTTCTTC.

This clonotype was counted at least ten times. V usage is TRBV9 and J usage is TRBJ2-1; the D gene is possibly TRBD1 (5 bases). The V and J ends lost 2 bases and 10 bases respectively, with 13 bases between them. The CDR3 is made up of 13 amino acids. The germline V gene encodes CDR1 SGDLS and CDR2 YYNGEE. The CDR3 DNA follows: TGTGCCAGCAGCGTTGCGGTAACAGGAGAGCAGTTCTTC. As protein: CASSVAVTGEQFF. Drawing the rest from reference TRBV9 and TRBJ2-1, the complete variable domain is DSGVTQTPKHLITATGQRVTLRCSPRSGDLSVYWYQQSLDQGLQFLIQYYNGEERAKGNILERFSAQQFPDLHSELNLSSLELGDSALYFCASSVAVTGEQFFGPGTRLTVL.

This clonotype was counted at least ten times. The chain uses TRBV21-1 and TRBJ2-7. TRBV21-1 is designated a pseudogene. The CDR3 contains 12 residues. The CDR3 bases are TGTGCCAGCAGCAAACGGGGCTACGAGCAGTACTTC. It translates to CASSKRGYEQYF.

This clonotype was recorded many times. This CDR3 is CASSGPQGWEYEKLFF. The CDR3 DNA sequence: TGTGCCAGCAGCGGACCACAAGGTTGGGAGTACGAAAAACTGTTTTTT. The chain links TRBV9 to TRBJ1-4; no reliable D call. This CDR3 contains 16 residues. The germline V gene encodes CDR1 SGDLS and CDR2 YYNGEE. Trimming took off 3 bases at V and 8 bases at J, with 20 bases between the two ends.

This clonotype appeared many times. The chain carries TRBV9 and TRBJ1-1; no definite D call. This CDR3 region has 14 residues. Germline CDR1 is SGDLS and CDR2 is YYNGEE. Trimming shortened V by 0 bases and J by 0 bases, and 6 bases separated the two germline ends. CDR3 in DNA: TGTGCCAGCAGCGTAGCTGCGGTGAACACTGAAGCTTTCTTT. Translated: CASSVAAVNTEAFF. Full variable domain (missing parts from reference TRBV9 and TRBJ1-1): DSGVTQTPKHLITATGQRVTLRCSPRSGDLSVYWYQQSLDQGLQFLIQYYNGEERAKGNILERFSAQQFPDLHSELNLSSLELGDSALYFCASSVAAVNTEAFFGQGTRLTVV.

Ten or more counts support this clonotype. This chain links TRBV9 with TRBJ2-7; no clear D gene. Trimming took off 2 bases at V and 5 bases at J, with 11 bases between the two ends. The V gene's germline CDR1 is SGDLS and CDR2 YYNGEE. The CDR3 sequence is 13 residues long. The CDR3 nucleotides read TGTGCCAGCAGCGTGGAAAACCGCGACGAGCAGTACTTC. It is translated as CASSVENRDEQYF.

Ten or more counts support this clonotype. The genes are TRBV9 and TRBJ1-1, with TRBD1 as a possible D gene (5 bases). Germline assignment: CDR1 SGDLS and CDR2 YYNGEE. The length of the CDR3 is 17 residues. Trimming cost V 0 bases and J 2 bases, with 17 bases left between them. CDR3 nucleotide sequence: TGTGCCAGCAGCGTAGACCCGAACAGGCCCTTAAACACTGAAGCTTTCTTT. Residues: CASSVDPNRPLNTEAFF.

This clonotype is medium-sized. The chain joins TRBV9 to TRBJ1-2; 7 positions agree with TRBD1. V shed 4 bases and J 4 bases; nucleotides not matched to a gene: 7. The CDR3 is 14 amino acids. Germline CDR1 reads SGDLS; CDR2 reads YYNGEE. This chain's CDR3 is CASSSGGFTYGYTF. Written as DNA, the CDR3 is TGTGCCAGCAGCTCAGGGGGGTTTACCTATGGCTACACCTTC.

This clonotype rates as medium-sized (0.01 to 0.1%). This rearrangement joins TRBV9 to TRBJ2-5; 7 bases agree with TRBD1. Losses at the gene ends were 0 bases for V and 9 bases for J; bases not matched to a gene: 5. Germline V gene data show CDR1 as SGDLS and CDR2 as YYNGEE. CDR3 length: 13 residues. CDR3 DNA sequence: TGTGCCAGCAGCGTAGGGGGAACAGGGGCCCAGTACTTC. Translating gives CASSVGGTGAQYF.

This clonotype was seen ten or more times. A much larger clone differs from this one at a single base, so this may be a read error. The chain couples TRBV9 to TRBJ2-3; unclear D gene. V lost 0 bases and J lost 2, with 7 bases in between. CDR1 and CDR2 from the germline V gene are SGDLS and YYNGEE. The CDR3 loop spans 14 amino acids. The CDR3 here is CASSVVAHTDTQYF. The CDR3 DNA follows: TGTGCCAGCAGCGTAGTGGCCCACACAGATACGCAGTATTTT. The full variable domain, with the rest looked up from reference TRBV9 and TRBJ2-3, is DSGVTQTPKHLITATGQRVTLRCSPRSGDLSVYWYQQSLDQGLQFLIQYYNGEERAKGNILERFSAQQFPDLHSELNLSSLELGDSALYFCASSVVAHTDTQYFGPGTRLTVL.

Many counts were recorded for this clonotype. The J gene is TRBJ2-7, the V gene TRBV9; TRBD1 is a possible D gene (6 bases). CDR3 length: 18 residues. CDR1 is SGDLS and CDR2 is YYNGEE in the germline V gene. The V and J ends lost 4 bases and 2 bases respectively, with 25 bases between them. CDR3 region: CASSSHAALGGTTYEQYF. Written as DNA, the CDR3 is TGTGCCAGCAGCTCCCACGCCGCTCTAGGGGGAACCACCTACGAGCAGTACTTC. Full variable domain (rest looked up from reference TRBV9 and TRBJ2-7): DSGVTQTPKHLITATGQRVTLRCSPRSGDLSVYWYQQSLDQGLQFLIQYYNGEERAKGNILERFSAQQFPDLHSELNLSSLELGDSALYFCASSSHAALGGTTYEQYFGPGTRLTVT.

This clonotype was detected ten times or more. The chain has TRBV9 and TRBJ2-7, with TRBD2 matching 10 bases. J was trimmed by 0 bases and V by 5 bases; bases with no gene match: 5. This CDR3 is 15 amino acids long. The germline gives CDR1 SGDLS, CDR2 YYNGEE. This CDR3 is CASSPSGGSSYEQYF. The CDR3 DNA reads TGTGCCAGCAGTCCTAGCGGGGGAAGCTCCTACGAGCAGTACTTC.

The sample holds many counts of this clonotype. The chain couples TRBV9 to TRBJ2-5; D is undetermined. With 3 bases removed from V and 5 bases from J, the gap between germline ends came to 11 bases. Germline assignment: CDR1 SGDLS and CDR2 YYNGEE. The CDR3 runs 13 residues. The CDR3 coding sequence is TGTGCCAGCAGCGCGTCTTCCGGGGAGACCCAGTACTTC. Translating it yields CASSASSGETQYF.

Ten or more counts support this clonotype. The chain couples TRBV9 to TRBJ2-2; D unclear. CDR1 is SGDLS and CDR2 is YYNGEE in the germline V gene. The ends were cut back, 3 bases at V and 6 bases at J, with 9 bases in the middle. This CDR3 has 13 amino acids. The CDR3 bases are TGTGCCAGCAGCGCCTATGGGCCCGGGGAGCTGTTTTTT. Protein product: CASSAYGPGELFF.

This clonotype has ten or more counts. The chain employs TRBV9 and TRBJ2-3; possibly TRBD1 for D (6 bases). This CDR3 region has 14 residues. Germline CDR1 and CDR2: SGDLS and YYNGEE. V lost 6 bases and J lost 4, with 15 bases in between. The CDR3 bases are TGTGCCAGCACACAGGGCGTTCGCGCAGATACGCAGTATTTT. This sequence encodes CASTQGVRADTQYF.